The clone carrying this T cell receptor gamma chain is classed as medium-sized. The receptor sequences were amplified from genomic DNA of peripheral blood mononuclear cells. The data originate from a study of gamma delta lymphoproliferative disorders and STAT genes. TCRdb re-called the multiplex PCR reads with CATT. The sample yields under 3,500 gamma-chain clones, around 7.5% seen once. The ends lost 3 bases at V and 9 bases at J; junction bases unmatched: 2. CDR3 length: 10 residues. The germline gives CDR1 VTNTFY, CDR2 YDVSTARD (reference sequence). Sequenced input: blood. The TCR was taken from a human donor in good health. This rearrangement joins TRGV3 to TRGJ1 or TRGJ2. TCRdb records no J gene; here it was assigned by comparing the DNA to germline. The CDR3 nucleotides are TGTGCCACCTGGGACCTTAAGAAACTCTTT. This sequence encodes CATWDLKKLF.